This T cell receptor beta chain was sequenced during a study of blood T cell repertoires in COVID-19. As for the study in general: Whether acute or convalescent, the COVID-19 samples came from the United States, Italy and Spain. From T cells, B-cell-depleted T cells, or PBMCs came the material, which was cDNA or gDNA.

CDR3 length: 12 amino acids. V was shortened by 2 bases and J by 6 bases, with 5 bases between the two germline ends. Per the germline V gene, CDR1 is MNHEY and CDR2 is SVGEGT. As handled by the study authors: Amplifying reference gene primers gave estimates of nucleated cell counts. Produced via immunoSEQ multiplex PCR; TCRdb's table is partial and in-frame only. V, J and clone size derive from that table, while D and trimming were established from the DNA sequence. The repertoire holds roughly 45,000 clones, with about nine tenths as singletons. The chain is built from TRBV6-2 or TRBV6-3 and TRBJ2-1, with D uncertain. This receptor was identified in a man in his sixties with active COVID-19. Material for sequencing was peripheral blood. The DNA of the CDR3 is TGTGCCAGCAGTTACGCTACCAATGAGCAGTTCTTC. It specifies CASSYATNEQFF.